The sequence of this T cell receptor (beta chain) was determined in a study of blood T cell repertoires in COVID-19. Trimming left V 5 bases short and J 1 base short, with 7 bases between. CDR1 and CDR2 from the germline V gene are KGHSH and LQKENI. The CDR3 consists of 13 residues. The authors' processing: For nucleated cells, counts were estimated from reference gene primer amplification. Assay: immunoSEQ multiplex PCR; the TCRdb copy retains only in-frame clones and omits some. The DNA was the basis for D and trimming; V, J and clone size are from that table. The sample records tens of thousands of clones, around 88% being singletons.

The TCR originated in a woman aged 80 or over with acute or convalescent COVID-19. Sequencing was carried out using peripheral blood. V and J are TRBV18 and TRBJ2-3; D gene unclear. The CDR3 here is CASSSVGTDTQYF. The CDR3 DNA reads TGTGCCAGCTCATCCGTCGGCACAGATACGCAGTATTTT.